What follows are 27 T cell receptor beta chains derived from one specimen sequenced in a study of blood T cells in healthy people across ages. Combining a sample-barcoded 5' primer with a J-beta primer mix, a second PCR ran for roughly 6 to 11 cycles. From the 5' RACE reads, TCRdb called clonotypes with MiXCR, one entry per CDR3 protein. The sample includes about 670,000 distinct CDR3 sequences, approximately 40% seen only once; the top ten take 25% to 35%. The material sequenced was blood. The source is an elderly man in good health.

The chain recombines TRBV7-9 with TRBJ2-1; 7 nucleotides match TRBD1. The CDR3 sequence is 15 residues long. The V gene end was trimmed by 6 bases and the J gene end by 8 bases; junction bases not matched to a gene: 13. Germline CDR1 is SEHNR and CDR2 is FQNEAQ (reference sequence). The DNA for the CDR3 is TGTGCCAGCAGAACCCTCACCGACAGGGCAGATGAGCAGTTCTTC. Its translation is CASRTLTDRADEQFF. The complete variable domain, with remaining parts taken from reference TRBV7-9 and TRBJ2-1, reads DTGVSQNPRHKITKRGQNVTFRCDPISEHNRLYWYRQTLGQGPEFLTYFQNEAQLEKSRLLSDRFSAERPKGSFSTLEIQRTEQGDSAMYLCASRTLTDRADEQFFGPGTRLTVL.

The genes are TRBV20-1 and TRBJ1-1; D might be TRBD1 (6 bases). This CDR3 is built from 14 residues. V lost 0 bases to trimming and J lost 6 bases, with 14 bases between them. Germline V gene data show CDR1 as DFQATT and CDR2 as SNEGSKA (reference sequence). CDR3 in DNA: TGCAGTGCTAGAGAAGGGAACAGGGCCTCTGAAGCTTTCTTT. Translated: CSAREGNRASEAFF.

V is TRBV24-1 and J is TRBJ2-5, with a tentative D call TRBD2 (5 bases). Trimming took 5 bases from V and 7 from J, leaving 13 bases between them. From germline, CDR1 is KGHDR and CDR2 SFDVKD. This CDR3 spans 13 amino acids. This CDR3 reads CATSGPTGGTQYF. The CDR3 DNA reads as TGTGCCACCAGTGGGCCTACCGGAGGGACCCAGTACTTC.

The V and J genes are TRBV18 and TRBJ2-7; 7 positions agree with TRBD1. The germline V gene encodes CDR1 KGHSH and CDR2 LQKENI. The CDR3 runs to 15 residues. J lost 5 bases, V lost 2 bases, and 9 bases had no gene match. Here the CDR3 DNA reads TGTGCCAGCTCACCATATAGAGGGGGCATGAACGAGCAGTACTTC. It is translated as CASSPYRGGMNEQYF.

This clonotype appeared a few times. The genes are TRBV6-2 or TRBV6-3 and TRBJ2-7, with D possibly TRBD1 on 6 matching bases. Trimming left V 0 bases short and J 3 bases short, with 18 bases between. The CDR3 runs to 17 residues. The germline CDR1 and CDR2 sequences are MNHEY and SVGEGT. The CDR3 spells CASSYSIGTNTDYEQYF. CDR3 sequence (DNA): TGTGCCAGCAGTTACTCGATAGGGACAAATACGGACTACGAGCAGTACTTC.

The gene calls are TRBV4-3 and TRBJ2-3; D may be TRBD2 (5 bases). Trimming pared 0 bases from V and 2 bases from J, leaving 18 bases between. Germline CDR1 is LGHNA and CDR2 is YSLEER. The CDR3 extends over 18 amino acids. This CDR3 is CASSQDIWEIKSTDTQYF. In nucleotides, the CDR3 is TGCGCCAGCAGCCAAGATATATGGGAGATCAAGTCCACAGATACGCAGTATTTT.

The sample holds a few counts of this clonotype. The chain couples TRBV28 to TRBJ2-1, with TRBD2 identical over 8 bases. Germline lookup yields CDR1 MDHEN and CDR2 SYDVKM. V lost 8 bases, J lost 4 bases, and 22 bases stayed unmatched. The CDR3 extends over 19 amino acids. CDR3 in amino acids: CASGIIAGTGWGHYNEQFF. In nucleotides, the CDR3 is TGTGCCAGCGGGATTATAGCGGGAACAGGGTGGGGACATTACAATGAGCAGTTCTTC.

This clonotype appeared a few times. The CDR3: CASSLAPREGYTF. The DNA of the CDR3 is TGTGCCAGCAGCTTAGCGCCAAGGGAGGGCTACACCTTC. The chain employs TRBV7-2 and TRBJ1-2; D remains ambiguous. CDR1 is SGHTA and CDR2 is FQGNSA in the germline V gene. V gave up 0 bases and J gave up 8 bases, with 10 bases separating them. The CDR3 totals 13 residues.

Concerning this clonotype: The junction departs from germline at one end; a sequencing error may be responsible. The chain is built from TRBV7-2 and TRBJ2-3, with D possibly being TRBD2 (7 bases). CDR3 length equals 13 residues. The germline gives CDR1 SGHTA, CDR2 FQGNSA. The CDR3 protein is CASTSGGTDAQYF. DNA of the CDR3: TGTGCCAGCACCTCGGGGGGCACAGATGCGCAGTATTTT.

The chain's CDR3 is CSAQRGYEAFF. The CDR3, as DNA: TGCAGCGCCCAAAGGGGGTATGAAGCTTTCTTT. The chain combines TRBV29-1 with TRBJ1-1, with D possibly matching TRBD1 (6 bases). V lost 7 bases and J lost 7, with 13 bases in between. The CDR3 runs to 11 residues. CDR1 and CDR2 (germline): SQVTM, ANQGSEA.

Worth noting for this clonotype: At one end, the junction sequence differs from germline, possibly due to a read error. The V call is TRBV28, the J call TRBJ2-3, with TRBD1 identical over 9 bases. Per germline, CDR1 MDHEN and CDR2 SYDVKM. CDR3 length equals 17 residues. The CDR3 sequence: CTSSGSTGTGITDTQYF. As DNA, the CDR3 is TGCACCAGCAGTGGAAGCACCGGGACAGGGATAACAGATACGCAGTATTTT.

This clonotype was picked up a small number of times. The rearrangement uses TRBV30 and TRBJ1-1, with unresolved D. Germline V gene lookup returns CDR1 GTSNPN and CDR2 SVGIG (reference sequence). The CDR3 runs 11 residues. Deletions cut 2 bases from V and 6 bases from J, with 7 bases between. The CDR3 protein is CAWSLGSEAFF. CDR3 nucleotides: TGTGCCTGGAGTTTGGGCTCTGAAGCTTTCTTT.

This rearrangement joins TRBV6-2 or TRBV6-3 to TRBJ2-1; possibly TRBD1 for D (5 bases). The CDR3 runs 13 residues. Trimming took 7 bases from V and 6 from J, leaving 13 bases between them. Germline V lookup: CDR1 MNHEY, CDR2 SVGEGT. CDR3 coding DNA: TGTGCCAGCAAGGGGTCACCCGTCAATGAGCAGTTCTTC. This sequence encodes CASKGSPVNEQFF.

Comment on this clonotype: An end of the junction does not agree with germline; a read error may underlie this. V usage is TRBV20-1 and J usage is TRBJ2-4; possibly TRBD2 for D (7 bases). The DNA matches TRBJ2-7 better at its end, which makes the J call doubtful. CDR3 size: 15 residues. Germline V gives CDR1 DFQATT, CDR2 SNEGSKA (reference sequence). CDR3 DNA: TGCAATGCCCGAGGGGGGGGAGGATTCTCCCACGAGCAGTACTTC. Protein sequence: CNARGGGGFSHEQYF.

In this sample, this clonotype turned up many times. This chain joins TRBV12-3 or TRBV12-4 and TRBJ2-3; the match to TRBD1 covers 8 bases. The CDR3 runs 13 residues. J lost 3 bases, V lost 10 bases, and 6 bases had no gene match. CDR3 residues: CATCGQGTDTQYF. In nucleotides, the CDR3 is TGTGCCACCTGTGGACAGGGAACAGATACGCAGTATTTT.

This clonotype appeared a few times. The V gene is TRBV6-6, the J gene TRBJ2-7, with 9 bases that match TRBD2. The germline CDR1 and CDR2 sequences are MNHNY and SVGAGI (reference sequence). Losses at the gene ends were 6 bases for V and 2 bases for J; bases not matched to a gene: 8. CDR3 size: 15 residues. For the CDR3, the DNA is TGTGCCAGCAGATCCTCTAGCGGGATAACCTACGAGCAGTACTTC. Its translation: CASRSSSGITYEQYF.

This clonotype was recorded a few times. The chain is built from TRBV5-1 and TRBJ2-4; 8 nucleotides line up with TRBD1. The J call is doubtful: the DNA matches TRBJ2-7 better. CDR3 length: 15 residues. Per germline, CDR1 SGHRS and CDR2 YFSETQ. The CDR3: CASSLVGQASYEQYF. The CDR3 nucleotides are TGCGCCAGCAGCTTGGTGGGACAGGCTTCCTACGAGCAGTACTTC.

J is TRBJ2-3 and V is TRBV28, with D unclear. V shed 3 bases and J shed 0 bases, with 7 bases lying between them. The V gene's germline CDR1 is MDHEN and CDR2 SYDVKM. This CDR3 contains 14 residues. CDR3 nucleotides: TGTGCCAGCAGTTTGCCGGATAGCACAGATACGCAGTATTTT. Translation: CASSLPDSTDTQYF.

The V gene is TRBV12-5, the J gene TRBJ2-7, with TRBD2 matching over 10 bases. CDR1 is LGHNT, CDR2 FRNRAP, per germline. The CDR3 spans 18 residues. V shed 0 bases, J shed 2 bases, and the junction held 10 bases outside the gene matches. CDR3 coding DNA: TGTGCTAGTGGTTTGGTCCCCGCTAGCGGGGGACCTCCCTACGAGCAGTACTTC. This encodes CASGLVPASGGPPYEQYF.

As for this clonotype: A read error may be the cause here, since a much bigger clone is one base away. The CDR3 reads CSAILLRTAHEQCF. The CDR3 DNA reads TGCAGTGCAATATTACTCCGAACCGCCCACGAGCAGTGCTTC. The chain joins TRBV20-1 to TRBJ2-5; the D is unclear. CDR1 DFQATT and CDR2 SNEGSKA come from the germline V gene (reference sequence). This CDR3 is 14 amino acids long.

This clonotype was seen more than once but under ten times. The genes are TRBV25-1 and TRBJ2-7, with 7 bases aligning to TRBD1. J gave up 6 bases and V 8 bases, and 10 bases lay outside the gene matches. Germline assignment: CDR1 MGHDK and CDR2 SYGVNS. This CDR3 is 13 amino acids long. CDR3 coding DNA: TGTGCCAGCCACCTAGGACAGGCAGGCGAGCAGTACTTC. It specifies CASHLGQAGEQYF.

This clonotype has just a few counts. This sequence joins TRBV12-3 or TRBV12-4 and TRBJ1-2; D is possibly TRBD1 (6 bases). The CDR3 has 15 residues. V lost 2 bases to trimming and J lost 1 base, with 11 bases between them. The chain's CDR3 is CASSLRGRGNYGYTF. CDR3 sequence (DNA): TGTGCCAGCAGTTTAAGGGGCAGGGGTAACTATGGCTACACCTTC.

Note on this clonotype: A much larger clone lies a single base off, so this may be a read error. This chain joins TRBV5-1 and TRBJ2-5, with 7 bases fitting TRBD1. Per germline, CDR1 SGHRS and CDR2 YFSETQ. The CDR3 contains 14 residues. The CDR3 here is CAGSTGQPQETQYF. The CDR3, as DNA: TGCGCCGGCAGCACGGGACAGCCCCAAGAGACCCAGTACTTC.

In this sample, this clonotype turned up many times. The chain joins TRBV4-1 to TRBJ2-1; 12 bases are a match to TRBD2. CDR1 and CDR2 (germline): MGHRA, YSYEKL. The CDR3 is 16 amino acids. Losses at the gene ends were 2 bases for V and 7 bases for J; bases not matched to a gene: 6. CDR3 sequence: CASSQFETSGGNEQFF. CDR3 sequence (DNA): TGCGCCAGCAGCCAATTCGAGACTAGCGGGGGTAATGAGCAGTTCTTC.

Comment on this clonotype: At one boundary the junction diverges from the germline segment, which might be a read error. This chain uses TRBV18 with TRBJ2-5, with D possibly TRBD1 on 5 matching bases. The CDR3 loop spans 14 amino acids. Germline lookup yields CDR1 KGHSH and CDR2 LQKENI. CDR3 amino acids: CASSPIRGQETQNF. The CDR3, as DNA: TGTGCCAGCTCACCCATTAGGGGCCAAGAGACCCAGAACTTC.

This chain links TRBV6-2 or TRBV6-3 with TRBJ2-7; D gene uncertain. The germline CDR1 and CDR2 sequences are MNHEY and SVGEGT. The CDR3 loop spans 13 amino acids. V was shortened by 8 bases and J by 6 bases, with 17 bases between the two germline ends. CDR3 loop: CASLYQTWGEQYF. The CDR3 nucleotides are TGTGCCAGCCTTTATCAAACCTGGGGCGAGCAGTACTTC.

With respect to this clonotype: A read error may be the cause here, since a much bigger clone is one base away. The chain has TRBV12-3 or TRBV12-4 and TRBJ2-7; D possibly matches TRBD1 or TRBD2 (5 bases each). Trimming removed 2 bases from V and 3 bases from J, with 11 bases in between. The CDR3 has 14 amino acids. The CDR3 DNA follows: TGTGCCAGCAGTTTAAGTGGGGGAGACTACGAGCAGTACTTC. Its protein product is CASSLSGGDYEQYF.